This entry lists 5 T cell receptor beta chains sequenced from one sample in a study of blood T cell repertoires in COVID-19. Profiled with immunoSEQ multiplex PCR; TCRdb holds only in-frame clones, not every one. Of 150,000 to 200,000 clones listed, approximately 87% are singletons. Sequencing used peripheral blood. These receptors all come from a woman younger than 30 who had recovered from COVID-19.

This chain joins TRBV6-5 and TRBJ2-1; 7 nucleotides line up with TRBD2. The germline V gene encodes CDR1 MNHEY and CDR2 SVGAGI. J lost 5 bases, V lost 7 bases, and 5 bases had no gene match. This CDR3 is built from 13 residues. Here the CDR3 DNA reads TGTGCCAGCACGCGGGACTATAACAATGAGCAGTTCTTC. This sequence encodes CASTRDYNNEQFF.

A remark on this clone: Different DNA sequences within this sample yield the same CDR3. The CDR3 loop reads CASSLGGDTQYF. The DNA of the CDR3 is TGCGCCAGCAGCCTAGGTGGGGATACGCAGTATTTT. This sequence joins TRBV5-1 and TRBJ2-3; the D is unclear. CDR3 length equals 12 residues. Germline CDR1 is SGHRS and CDR2 is YFSETQ. Trimming took off 4 bases at V and 6 bases at J, with 9 bases between the two ends.

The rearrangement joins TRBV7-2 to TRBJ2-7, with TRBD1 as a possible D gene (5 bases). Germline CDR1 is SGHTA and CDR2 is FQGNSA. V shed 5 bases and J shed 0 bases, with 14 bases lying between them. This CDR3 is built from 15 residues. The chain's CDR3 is CASSPTGSSSYEQYF. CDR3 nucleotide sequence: TGTGCCAGCAGCCCCACAGGTTCCAGCTCCTACGAGCAGTACTTC.

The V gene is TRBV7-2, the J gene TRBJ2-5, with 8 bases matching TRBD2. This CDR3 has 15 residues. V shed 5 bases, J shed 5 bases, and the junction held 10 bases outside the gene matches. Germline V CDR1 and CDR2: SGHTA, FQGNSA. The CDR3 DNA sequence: TGTGCCAGCAGCCCCCAGGGACTAGGATGGGAGACCCAGTACTTC. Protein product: CASSPQGLGWETQYF. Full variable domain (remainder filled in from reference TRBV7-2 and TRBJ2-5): GAGVSQSPSNKVTEKGKDVELRCDPISGHTALYWYRQSLGQGLEFLIYFQGNSAPDKSGLPSDRFSAERTGGSVSTLTIQRTQQEDSAVYLCASSPQGLGWETQYFGPGTRLLVL.

The CDR3 region is CASSQDSPRYGYTF. The CDR3 nucleotides read TGTGCCAGCAGCCAAGACAGCCCTAGGTATGGCTACACCTTC. V and J are TRBV9 and TRBJ1-2; D might be TRBD1 (5 bases). The CDR3 length is 14 residues. V lost 4 bases to trimming and J lost 5 bases, with 15 bases between them. Germline assignment: CDR1 SGDLS and CDR2 YYNGEE.